This T cell receptor beta chain was retrieved from a study of CD8 T cells in ankylosing spondylitis. Whole-study results and caveats: The study looked at matched synovial fluid samples from ankylosing spondylitis patients. Disease-linked clones were reported to be significantly enriched there. Among TCR beta sequences, a motif of 7 to 9 highly homologous variants appeared characteristic of ankylosing spondylitis blood. A number of the motif variants had already been described in reactive arthritis synovial fluid and blood.

A note on this clonotype: Its specificity is not known.

TCRdb ran MiXCR on the 5' RACE reads and lists one entry per CDR3 protein. The table shows 670,000 or so distinct CDR3 sequences, with over 15% occurring only once. CDR3 length equals 16 residues. The V end was cut by 5 bases, the J end by 12 bases, with 26 bases between. Germline-derived CDR1 and CDR2 are SGHVS and FQNEAQ. Specimen: blood, either unsorted or a sorted T cell fraction (not recorded which). The chain links TRBV7-8 to TRBJ2-1; D might be TRBD2 (5 bases). The TCR comes from a male donor with ankylosing spondylitis. The CDR3 sequence: CASSADRADLPRAQFF. CDR3 coding DNA: TGTGCCAGCAGCGCCGATCGAGCGGACCTCCCTCGGGCGCAGTTCTTC.